Listed below are T cell receptor beta chains from one sample, sequenced in a study of STAT5B mutations in CD4+ large granular lymphocyte leukemia. Assay used: immunoSEQ multiplex PCR; TCRdb lists only in-frame clones, some missing. The table has about 30,000 clones, about 69% seen once. The sample was CD4+ T cells from blood buffy coats. These receptors were collected from a human donor in good health. The CDR3 runs from the conserved cysteine through the conserved F or W. A D gene is named only where the DNA matches it firmly. Where a row states a size, it is once, few, many or the class of an expanded clone; other rows omit it.

>-|TRBJ2-5|TRBV6-5|-
CASSYSSSQETQYF
TGTGCCAGCAGTTACTCGAGCAGCCAAGAGACCCAGTACTTC
>TRBD1|TRBJ1-2|TRBV5-1|-
CASSLDGTGRYGYTF
TGCGCCAGCAGCTTGGATGGGACAGGGAGATATGGCTACACCTTC
>-|TRBJ2-7|TRBV5-4|-
CASSLQGGGSYEQYF
TGTGCCAGCAGCTTGCAAGGAGGGGGATCCTACGAGCAGTACTTC
>-|TRBJ1-1|TRBV6-1|-
CASTFGTKKNTEAFF
TGTGCCAGCACCTTTGGGACGAAAAAGAACACTGAAGCTTTCTTT
>-|TRBJ1-1|TRBV6-1|-
CASKDTEAFF
TGTGCCAGCAAGGACACTGAAGCTTTCTTT
>-|TRBJ1-5|TRBV15|once
CATRMSRDFFRPQHF
TGTGCCACCAGGATGAGCCGGGACTTTTTTCGGCCCCAGCATTTT
>TRBD2|TRBJ2-7|TRBV7-9|-
CASSLVLREGLIAYEQYF
TGTGCCAGCAGCTTAGTTCTGCGGGAGGGTTTGATTGCCTACGAGCAGTACTTC
>-|TRBJ1-1|TRBV15|-
CATSSSMWGMMNTEAFF
TGTGCCACCAGCAGCAGTATGTGGGGAATGATGAACACTGAAGCTTTCTTT
>-|TRBJ1-4|TRBV6-6|-
CASRNRDSTNEKLFF
TGTGCCAGCAGAAACCGGGACTCAACTAATGAAAAACTGTTTTTT
>TRBD1|TRBJ2-3|TRBV7-2|-
CASSRDRGKTDTQYF
TGTGCCAGCAGCAGAGACAGGGGGAAGACAGATACGCAGTATTTT
>-|TRBJ2-1|TRBV4-3|once
CASSLNGPDEQFF
TGCGCCAGCAGCCTAAACGGGCCGGATGAGCAGTTCTTC
>TRBD2|TRBJ2-7|TRBV5-1|-
CASSLIFQTSGRYEQYF
TGCGCCAGCAGCTTAATTTTCCAGACTAGCGGGCGCTACGAGCAGTACTTC
>-|TRBJ1-4|TRBV30|-
CAWSVKQGGEKLFF
TGTGCCTGGAGTGTTAAACAGGGAGGTGAAAAACTGTTTTTT
>TRBD1|TRBJ2-5|TRBV30|-
CAWSKDRALETQYF
TGTGCCTGGAGTAAGGACAGGGCTTTGGAGACCCAGTACTTC
>TRBD2|TRBJ2-2|TRBV2|few
CASRASGKDTGELFF
TGTGCCAGCAGAGCTAGCGGGAAGGACACCGGGGAGCTGTTTTTT
>-|TRBJ1-2|TRBV11-2|once
CASRRVGVGLAGYTF
TGTGCCAGCAGGAGGGTCGGGGTCGGGCTAGCCGGCTACACCTTC
>-|TRBJ2-5|TRBV14|once
CASSHRQETQYF
TGTGCCAGCAGCCACAGGCAAGAGACCCAGTACTTC
>TRBD1|TRBJ1-2|TRBV10-3|-
CAIRADRGLVYGYTF
TGTGCCATCAGGGCGGACAGGGGGCTTGTCTATGGCTACACCTTC
>TRBD2|TRBJ2-2|TRBV7-2|-
CASSFTSGLAANTGELFF
TGTGCCAGCAGCTTCACTAGCGGGTTGGCCGCGAACACCGGGGAGCTGTTTTTT
>TRBD1|TRBJ2-7|TRBV7-8|-
CASSPPPGQGRREQYF
TGTGCCAGCAGCCCACCGCCGGGACAGGGGAGACGCGAGCAGTACTTC
>-|TRBJ2-3|TRBV5-1|few
CASSLNGRTSTDTQYF
TGCGCCAGCAGCTTGAACGGCAGGACGAGCACAGATACGCAGTATTTT
>TRBD1|TRBJ1-5|TRBV4-2|-
CASSQGRQGFSNQPQHF
TGTGCCAGCAGCCAGGGTAGACAGGGATTTAGCAATCAGCCCCAGCATTTT
>TRBD2|TRBJ2-5|TRBV4-1|-
CASSKIAGGQETQYF
TGCGCCAGCAGCAAGATAGCGGGAGGGCAAGAGACCCAGTACTTC
>-|TRBJ2-7|TRBV5-1|-
CASSLGPKTYEQYF
TGCGCCAGCAGCTTGGGGCCGAAAACCTACGAGCAGTACTTC
>-|TRBJ1-2|TRBV6-1|-
CASSETLPTRGYTF
TGTGCCAGCAGTGAGACGTTGCCTACGCGGGGCTACACCTTC
>TRBD1|TRBJ1-1|TRBV7-2|few
CASSRVERTGLNTEAFF
TGTGCCAGCAGCCGGGTCGAACGGACAGGGCTAAACACTGAAGCTTTCTTT
>TRBD2|TRBJ2-1|TRBV27|once
CASSLGLAGGFTGNEQFF
TGTGCCAGCAGTTTAGGGTTAGCGGGAGGGTTCACGGGTAATGAGCAGTTCTTC
>-|TRBJ2-1|TRBV7-2|-
CASSLVQPYNEQFF
TGTGCCAGCAGCTTAGTACAGCCCTACAATGAGCAGTTCTTC